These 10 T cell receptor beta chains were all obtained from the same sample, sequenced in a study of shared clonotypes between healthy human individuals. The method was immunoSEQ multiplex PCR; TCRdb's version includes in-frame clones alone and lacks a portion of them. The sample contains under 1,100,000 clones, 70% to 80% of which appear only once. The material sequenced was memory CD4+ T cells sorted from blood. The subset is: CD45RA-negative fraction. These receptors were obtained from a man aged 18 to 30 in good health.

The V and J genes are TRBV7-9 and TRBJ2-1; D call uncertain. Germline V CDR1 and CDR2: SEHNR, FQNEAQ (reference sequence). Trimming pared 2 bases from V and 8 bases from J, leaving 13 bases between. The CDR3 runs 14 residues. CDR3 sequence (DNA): TGTGCCAGCAGCTTATTAACTCTGGAACATGAGCAGTTCTTC. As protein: CASSLLTLEHEQFF.

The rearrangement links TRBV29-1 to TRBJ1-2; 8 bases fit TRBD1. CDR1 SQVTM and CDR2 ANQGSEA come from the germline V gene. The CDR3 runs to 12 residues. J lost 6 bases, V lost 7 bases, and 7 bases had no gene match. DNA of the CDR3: TGCAGCGCTCAACAGGGGGTGGATGGCTACACCTTC. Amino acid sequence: CSAQQGVDGYTF.

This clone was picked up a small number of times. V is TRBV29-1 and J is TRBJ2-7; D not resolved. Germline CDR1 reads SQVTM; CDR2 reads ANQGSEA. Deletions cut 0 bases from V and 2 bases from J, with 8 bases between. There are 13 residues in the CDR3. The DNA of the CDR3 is TGCAGCGTTGAAGATACAGCGACCTACGAGCAGTACTTC. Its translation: CSVEDTATYEQYF.

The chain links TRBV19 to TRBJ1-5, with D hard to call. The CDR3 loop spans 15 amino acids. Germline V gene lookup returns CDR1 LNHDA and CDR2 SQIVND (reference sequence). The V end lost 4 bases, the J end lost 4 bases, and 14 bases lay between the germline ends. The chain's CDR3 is CASSREAITNQPQHF. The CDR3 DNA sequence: TGTGCCAGTAGTAGGGAGGCGATAACTAATCAGCCCCAGCATTTT.

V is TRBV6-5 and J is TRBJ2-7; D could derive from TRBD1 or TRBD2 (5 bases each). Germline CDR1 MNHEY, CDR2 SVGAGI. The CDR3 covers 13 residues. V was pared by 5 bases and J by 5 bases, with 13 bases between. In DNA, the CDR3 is TGTGCCAGCAGTCCGCCGGGGACCAACGAGCAGTACTTC. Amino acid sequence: CASSPPGTNEQYF.

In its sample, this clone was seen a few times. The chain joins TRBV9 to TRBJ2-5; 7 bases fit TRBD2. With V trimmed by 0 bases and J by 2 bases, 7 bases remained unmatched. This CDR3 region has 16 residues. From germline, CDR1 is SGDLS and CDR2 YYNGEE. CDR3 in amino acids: CASSVGSGRGQETQYF. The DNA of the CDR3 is TGTGCCAGCAGCGTAGGAAGTGGGAGGGGACAAGAGACCCAGTACTTC.

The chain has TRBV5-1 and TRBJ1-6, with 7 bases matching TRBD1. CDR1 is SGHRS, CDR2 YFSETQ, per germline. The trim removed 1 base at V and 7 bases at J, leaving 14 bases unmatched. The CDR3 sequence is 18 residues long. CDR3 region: CASSLTLGGQGGNSPLHF. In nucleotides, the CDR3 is TGCGCCAGCAGCTTGACTCTTGGGGGCCAGGGGGGAAATTCACCCCTCCACTTT.

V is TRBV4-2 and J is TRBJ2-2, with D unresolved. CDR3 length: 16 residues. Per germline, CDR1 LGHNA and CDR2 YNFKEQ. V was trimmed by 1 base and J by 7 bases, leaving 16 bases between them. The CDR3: CASSQVYSPSVGELFF. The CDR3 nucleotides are TGTGCCAGCAGCCAAGTATATTCACCGAGTGTCGGGGAGCTGTTTTTT.

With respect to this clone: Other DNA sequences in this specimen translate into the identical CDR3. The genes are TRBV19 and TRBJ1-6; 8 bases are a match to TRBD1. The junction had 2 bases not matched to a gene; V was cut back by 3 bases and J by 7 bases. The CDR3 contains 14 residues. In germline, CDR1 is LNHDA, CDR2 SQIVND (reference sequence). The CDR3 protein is CASSIQGANSPLHF. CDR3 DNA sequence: TGTGCCAGTAGTATTCAGGGGGCGAATTCACCCCTCCACTTT.

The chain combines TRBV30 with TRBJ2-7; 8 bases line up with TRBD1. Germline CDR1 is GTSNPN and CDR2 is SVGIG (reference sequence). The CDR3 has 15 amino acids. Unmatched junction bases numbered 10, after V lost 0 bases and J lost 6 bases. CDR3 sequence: CAWSVRGQVNFEQYF. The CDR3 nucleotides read TGTGCCTGGAGTGTACGGGGACAGGTAAATTTCGAGCAGTACTTC.